The 5 T cell receptor beta chains reported below all come from one sample, sequenced in a study of human T cells and chemical hapten exposure. TCRdb re-analysed the RACE reads in MiXCR, keeping a single row per CDR3 protein. Altogether under 100,000 distinct CDR3 sequences are present, 8.5% being singletons, with the ten largest covering about 2.5%. Stated time point: pre-sensitization, week 0. Treatment given: therapeutic diphenylcyclopropenone sensitization with weekly scalp DPC. Specimen: whole blood, collected in connection with sensitization to the hapten diphenylcyclopropenone (DPC). The receptors stem from a man aged 35-49 years with alopecia areata. Some clones in this sample may be carry-over from other donors' samples.

This clonotype was observed a few times. The V call is TRBV6-2 or TRBV6-3, the J call TRBJ1-1, with 7 positions matching TRBD1. CDR1 MNHEY and CDR2 SVGEGT come from the germline V gene. The CDR3 extends over 14 amino acids. V lost 5 bases and J lost 3; bases outside the gene matches: 6. The DNA for the CDR3 is TGTGCCAGCAGTGAACAGGGGTGGGACACTGAAGCTTTCTTT. Its protein product is CASSEQGWDTEAFF.

The V gene is TRBV20-1, the J gene TRBJ2-7; either TRBD1 or TRBD2 may fit D (5 bases each). Germline CDR1 is DFQATT and CDR2 is SNEGSKA (reference sequence). The CDR3 consists of 14 residues. Between the trimmed V and J ends, which lost 3 bases and 6 bases, there was a span of 18 bases. The CDR3 loop is CSASRPGPGFEQYF. In DNA, the CDR3 is TGCAGTGCTAGTCGCCCGGGACCGGGGTTCGAGCAGTACTTC.

This clonotype was recorded a few times. This chain connects TRBV11-3 to TRBJ2-1, with 8 bases that match TRBD2. Per the germline V gene, CDR1 is SGHNT and CDR2 is YENEEA. J was trimmed by 6 bases and V by 0 bases; bases with no gene match: 7. The CDR3 loop spans 16 amino acids. CDR3 residues: CASSLERLAGSNEQFF. The DNA for the CDR3 is TGTGCCAGCAGCTTAGAAAGGCTAGCGGGTTCCAATGAGCAGTTCTTC. The complete variable domain, with remaining parts taken from reference TRBV11-3 and TRBJ2-1, reads EAGVVQSPRYKIIEKKQPVAFWCNPISGHNTLYWYLQNLGQGPELLIRYENEEAVDDSQLPKDRFSAERLKGVDSTLKIQPAELGDSAVYLCASSLERLAGSNEQFFGPGTRLTVL.

This chain uses TRBV20-1 with TRBJ2-7; TRBD1 matches at 8 bases. From germline, CDR1 is DFQATT and CDR2 SNEGSKA (reference sequence). J was trimmed by 6 bases and V by 5 bases; bases with no gene match: 3. This CDR3 region has 11 residues. The DNA for the CDR3 is TGCAGTGCTGCCGACAGGGGCGAGCAGTACTTC. It yields the protein CSAADRGEQYF.

This clonotype was counted a few times. The DNA of the CDR3 is TGTGCCAGCAGTCAACTAGCGGGAGAACGTGGTGAGCAGTTCTTC. This translates into CASSQLAGERGEQFF. The chain has TRBV6-2 or TRBV6-3 and TRBJ2-1, with 11 bases matching TRBD2. V lost 5 bases to trimming and J lost 9 bases; unmatched junction nucleotides: 9. The germline V gene has CDR1 MNHEY and CDR2 SVGEGT. This CDR3 region has 15 residues.